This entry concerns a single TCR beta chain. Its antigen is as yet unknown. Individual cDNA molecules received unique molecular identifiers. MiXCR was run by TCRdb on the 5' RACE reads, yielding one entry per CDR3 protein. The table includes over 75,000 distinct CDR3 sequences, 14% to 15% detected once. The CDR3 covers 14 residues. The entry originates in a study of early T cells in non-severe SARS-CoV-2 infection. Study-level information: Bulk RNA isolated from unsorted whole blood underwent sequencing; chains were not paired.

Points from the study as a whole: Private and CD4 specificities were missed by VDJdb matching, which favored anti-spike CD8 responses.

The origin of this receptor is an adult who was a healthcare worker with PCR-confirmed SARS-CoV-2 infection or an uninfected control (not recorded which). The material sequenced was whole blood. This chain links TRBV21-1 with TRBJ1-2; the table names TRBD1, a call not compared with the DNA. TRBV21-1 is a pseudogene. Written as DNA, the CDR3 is TGTGCCAGCAGCAAAGCGACAGGCTCCTATGGCTACACCTTC. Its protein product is CASSKATGSYGYTF.